This T cell receptor beta chain was documented in a study of blood T cell repertoires in COVID-19. Clones were read by immunoSEQ multiplex PCR, and TCRdb kept only the in-frame ones, dropping some. Among tens of thousands of clones, around 84% were seen once, and the ten largest hold approximately 6.6%. The CDR3 is 14 amino acids. Trimming shortened V by 4 bases and J by 5 bases, and 14 bases separated the two germline ends. Per the germline V gene, CDR1 is LGHDT and CDR2 is YNNKEL (reference sequence). This receptor was identified in a man aged 50-60 years with active COVID-19. The chain combines TRBV3-1 (or the pseudogene TRBV3-2) with TRBJ1-1; tentatively, D is TRBD1 (5 bases). Sequenced: peripheral blood. CDR3 bases: TGTGCCAGCAGCCCGGGGGGGGTGGGAACTGAAGCTTTCTTT. It encodes CASSPGGVGTEAFF.